Below, 21 T cell receptor beta chains from the same sample are listed, as sequenced in a study of response to subunit inactivated influenza vaccine. TCRdb processed the RT-PCR reads anew with MiXCR; each CDR3 protein has one entry. Seen here are hundreds of thousands of distinct CDR3 sequences, approximately 7.7% observed once, and the top ten hold 10% to 15%. Here the sequenced sample was PBMCs from blood, taken less than 25 months after vaccination. All receptors come from a man aged 45-69 years who received an inactivated influenza vaccine.

The chain links TRBV7-3 to TRBJ2-2, with D perhaps TRBD1 (6 bases). The V and J ends lost 1 base and 4 bases respectively, with 16 bases between them. CDR1 SGHTA and CDR2 FQGTGA come from the germline V gene. This CDR3 spans 17 amino acids. The CDR3 is CASSLRPGEMVTGELFF. DNA for the CDR3: TGTGCCAGCAGCTTAAGGCCAGGGGAAATGGTCACCGGGGAGCTGTTTTTT.

This clonotype has only a few counts. V gene TRBV12-3 or TRBV12-4 combines with J gene TRBJ2-2; D gene unclear. The V gene lost 7 bases and the J gene lost 3 bases, with 21 bases spanning the gap. The CDR3 is 17 amino acids. The CDR3 bases are TGTGCCAGCACTCCCCCGGCGCGGAAACCTCACACCGGGGAGCTGTTTTTT. As protein: CASTPPARKPHTGELFF.

The V gene is TRBV20-1, the J gene TRBJ2-6; D gene uncertain. Germline CDR1 reads DFQATT; CDR2 reads SNEGSKA (reference sequence). The V gene lost 3 bases and the J gene lost 0 bases, with 15 bases spanning the gap. There are 17 residues in the CDR3. CDR3 sequence (DNA): TGCAGTGCTAGTCATCCGCTAGGTTACTCTGGGGCCAACGTCCTGACTTTC. It translates to CSASHPLGYSGANVLTF.

Many counts were recorded for this clonotype. The J gene is TRBJ1-1, the V gene TRBV12-3 or TRBV12-4, with 7 bases fitting TRBD1. The CDR3 has 13 residues. V trimming: 4 bases; J trimming: 5 bases; junction bases outside the gene matches: 4. In DNA, the CDR3 is TGTGCCAGCAGTTACACAGGGGATACTGAAGCTTTCTTT. Its translation: CASSYTGDTEAFF.

The table lists this clonotype with a few counts. The rearrangement joins TRBV28 to TRBJ2-1, with 11 bases that match TRBD2. This CDR3 is built from 17 residues. J was trimmed by 0 bases and V by 10 bases; bases with no gene match: 11. Germline V lookup: CDR1 MDHEN, CDR2 SYDVKM. The chain's CDR3 is CATQGLAGGFSYNEQFF. CDR3 sequence (DNA): TGTGCCACACAAGGGCTAGCGGGGGGTTTCTCCTACAATGAGCAGTTCTTC.

This clonotype has a handful of counts. A junction boundary mismatches the germline segment, possibly from a read error. This chain joins TRBV7-2 and TRBJ2-1; 9 bases align to TRBD2. The CDR3 has 14 amino acids. CDR1 SGHTA and CDR2 FQGNSA come from the germline V gene. The DNA for the CDR3 is TGTGCCAGTAGCTTACTAGCGGGTACCGATGAGCAGTTCTTC. It encodes CASSLLAGTDEQFF.

This clonotype appeared many times. The chain employs TRBV29-1 and TRBJ1-2; the D gene is possibly TRBD1 (6 bases). V was trimmed by 4 bases and J by 4 bases, leaving 16 bases between them. The CDR3 loop spans 14 amino acids. Germline CDR1 is SQVTM and CDR2 is ANQGSEA. The CDR3 sequence: CSVAEGGHGYGYTF. The CDR3 bases are TGCAGCGTTGCGGAGGGGGGGCATGGCTATGGCTACACCTTC. Looking up the rest from reference TRBV29-1 and TRBJ1-2 gives the full variable domain: SAVISQKPSRDICQRGTSLTIQCQVDSQVTMMFWYRQQPGQSLTLIATANQGSEATYESGFVIDKFPISRPNLTFSTLTVSNMSPEDSSIYLCSVAEGGHGYGYTFGSGTRLTVV.

The chain combines TRBV5-1 with TRBJ1-3; 8 bases line up with TRBD1. The CDR3 has 15 residues. CDR1 and CDR2 from the germline V gene are SGHRS and YFSETQ. The junction had 7 bases not matched to a gene; V was cut back by 4 bases and J by 4 bases. The CDR3 sequence is CASSPGTGSGNTIYF. CDR3 DNA sequence: TGCGCCAGCAGCCCCGGGACAGGATCCGGAAACACCATATATTTT.

The genes are TRBV15 and TRBJ2-3; D is tentatively TRBD1 or TRBD2 (5 bases each). Trimming pared 3 bases from V and 2 bases from J, leaving 9 bases between. Germline CDR1 LNHNV, CDR2 YYDKDF (reference sequence). The CDR3 consists of 14 residues. CDR3 sequence (DNA): TGTGCCACCAGCAGCGGGACCTACACAGATACGCAGTATTTT. Amino acids: CATSSGTYTDTQYF.

The rearrangement links TRBV18 to TRBJ2-7, with D unclear. The CDR3 has 14 amino acids. Germline CDR1 and CDR2: KGHSH and LQKENI. Between the trimmed V and J ends, which lost 3 bases and 2 bases, there was a span of 11 bases. CDR3 sequence: CASSPVEKAYEQYF. The CDR3 DNA follows: TGTGCCAGCTCACCGGTAGAAAAGGCCTACGAGCAGTACTTC.

A few counts support this clonotype. V is TRBV5-1 and J is TRBJ2-5; 10 bases line up with TRBD1. This CDR3 comprises 15 residues. Germline lookup yields CDR1 SGHRS and CDR2 YFSETQ. Unmatched junction bases numbered 9, after V lost 5 bases and J lost 5 bases. CDR3 sequence reads: CASSSRQGAFETQYF. DNA for the CDR3: TGCGCCAGCAGTTCCAGACAGGGGGCGTTTGAGACCCAGTACTTC.

In this sample, this clonotype turned up a few times. This chain uses TRBV10-1 with TRBJ2-3; TRBD2 matches 11 bases. After removal of 3 bases from V and 0 bases from J, the junction contained 8 bases not matched to a gene. The CDR3 has 18 residues. Germline CDR1 WNHNN, CDR2 SYGVQD (reference sequence). The chain's CDR3 is CASSDLLAGGRSTDTQYF. CDR3 sequence (DNA): TGCGCCAGCAGTGACCTCCTAGCGGGGGGACGGAGCACAGATACGCAGTATTTT.

The CDR3 DNA reads TGTGCCAGCAGCTCCGGACTAGCGGGAGATCACGATACGCAGTATTTT. The encoded protein is CASSSGLAGDHDTQYF. The chain has TRBV7-2 and TRBJ2-3; 13 bases align to TRBD2. J gave up 6 bases and V 4 bases, and 7 bases lay outside the gene matches. This CDR3 comprises 16 residues. The V gene's germline CDR1 is SGHTA and CDR2 FQGNSA.

In this sample, this clonotype turned up a few times. The chain employs TRBV4-3 and TRBJ1-4, with D hard to call. CDR3 length equals 14 residues. Germline CDR1 LGHNA, CDR2 YSLEER. V shed 0 bases and J shed 12 bases, with 14 bases lying between them. The CDR3 nucleotides read TGCGCCAGCAGCCAAGATGAGGCGTTTGGGGAACTGTTTTTT. It is translated as CASSQDEAFGELFF.

This clonotype appeared a few times. Here the CDR3 reads CASSTRTSGVGGYEQFF. The CDR3 DNA reads TGCGCCAGCAGCACCAGGACTAGCGGGGTGGGAGGGTATGAGCAGTTCTTC. V gene TRBV4-1 combines with J gene TRBJ2-1, with 12 nucleotides matching TRBD2. The CDR3 length is 17 residues. V gave up 5 bases and J gave up 8 bases; unmatched junction bases: 13. Looked up from germline, CDR1 is MGHRA and CDR2 is YSYEKL.

V and J are TRBV10-3 and TRBJ2-2, with TRBD2 matching over 8 bases. This CDR3 has 14 residues. Germline CDR1 reads ENHRY; CDR2 reads SYGVKD. With 3 bases clipped from V and 4 bases from J, the junction kept 1 base outside the gene matches. The CDR3 sequence is CAISETSGTGELFF. The CDR3 DNA sequence: TGTGCCATCAGTGAAACTAGCGGCACCGGGGAGCTGTTTTTT.

V is TRBV6-2 or TRBV6-3 and J is TRBJ1-1, with a possible D match to TRBD1 (5 bases). Trimming cost V 6 bases and J 2 bases, with 16 bases left between them. Germline V gene data show CDR1 as MNHEY and CDR2 as SVGEGT. The CDR3 contains 15 residues. The CDR3 bases are TGTGCCAGCAGCTTACTAGACAGCATAAACACTGAAGCTTTCTTT. It yields the protein CASSLLDSINTEAFF.

The chain combines TRBV20-1 with TRBJ2-1; D uncertain. The CDR3 spans 11 residues. The germline gives CDR1 DFQATT, CDR2 SNEGSKA (reference sequence). Trimming stripped 3 bases from V and 6 bases from J, with 6 bases between. CDR3 protein: CSASTVNEQFF. CDR3 nucleotide sequence: TGCAGTGCTAGCACCGTCAATGAGCAGTTCTTC.

Only a few counts were recorded for this clonotype. The V gene is TRBV4-3, the J gene TRBJ2-3, with 7 nucleotides matching TRBD2. Germline lookup yields CDR1 LGHNA and CDR2 YSLEER. The length of the CDR3 is 16 residues. J gave up 4 bases and V 0 bases, and 7 bases lay outside the gene matches. CDR3 sequence reads: CASSQDRGAGADTQYF. The CDR3, as DNA: TGCGCCAGCAGCCAAGATCGCGGGGCGGGGGCAGATACGCAGTATTTT.

This clonotype turned up a few times. V gene TRBV5-5 combines with J gene TRBJ1-3; 7 nucleotides line up with TRBD1. Unmatched junction bases numbered 8, after V lost 4 bases and J lost 4 bases. This CDR3 region has 15 residues. The germline gives CDR1 SGHKS, CDR2 YYEKEE (reference sequence). CDR3 DNA: TGTGCCAGCAGCAGGGAGACAGGGAGAGGAAACACCATATATTTT. Protein: CASSRETGRGNTIYF. The full variable domain, its missing parts supplied by reference TRBV5-5 and TRBJ1-3, is DAGVTQSPTHLIKTRGQQVTLRCSPISGHKSVSWYQQVLGQGPQFIFQYYEKEERGRGNFPDRFSARQFPNYSSELNVNALLLGDSALYLCASSRETGRGNTIYFGEGSWLTVV.

This clonotype was recorded at least ten times. The chain employs TRBV12-3 or TRBV12-4 and TRBJ1-2; 12 nucleotides align to TRBD1. Trimming removed 8 bases from V and 5 bases from J; junction bases left unmatched: 3. The CDR3 length is 13 residues. CDR3 coding DNA: TGTGCCAGCGGGGACAGGGGGCATTATGGCTACACCTTC. It codes for CASGDRGHYGYTF.